Each of the 25 T cell receptor beta chains below was sequenced from the same sample in a study of Graves' ophthalmopathy and Graves' hyperthyroidism. Amplification of the TCR beta CDR3 regions used RNA transcripts (as template). HTBI primers primed a first-round RT-PCR, and a second-round multiplex PCR followed. Each CDR3 protein gets one entry after TCRdb re-called the multiplex PCR reads with MiXCR. The sample yields approximately 380,000 distinct CDR3 sequences, approximately 21% seen once. Source material: peripheral blood. These receptors were collected from a woman in her late teens or twenties with stable Graves' hyperthyroidism.

This clonotype was seen ten or more times. The gene calls are TRBV20-1 and TRBJ1-2; perhaps TRBD1 as D (6 bases). V lost 0 bases to trimming and J lost 4 bases, with 9 bases between them. Germline V gives CDR1 DFQATT, CDR2 SNEGSKA (reference sequence). This CDR3 has 13 amino acids. The CDR3 sequence: CSARDGGGYGYTF. In DNA, the CDR3 is TGCAGTGCTAGAGATGGGGGCGGCTATGGCTACACCTTC.

This clonotype has just a few counts. The V call is TRBV13, the J call TRBJ2-7, with D possibly being TRBD1 (5 bases). V lost 2 bases to trimming and J lost 0 bases, with 11 bases between them. Germline CDR1 is PRHDT and CDR2 is FYEKMQ (reference sequence). The CDR3 consists of 15 residues. This CDR3 is CASSLRGESSYEQYF. The CDR3 DNA follows: TGTGCCAGCAGCTTAAGGGGTGAAAGCTCCTACGAGCAGTACTTC.

This clonotype was observed many times. The chain has TRBV6-2 or TRBV6-3 and TRBJ1-5; D call uncertain. In germline, CDR1 is MNHEY, CDR2 SVGEGT. The CDR3 consists of 14 residues. Between the trimmed V and J ends, which lost 2 bases and 3 bases, there was a span of 8 bases. CDR3 protein: CASSYVGPNQPQHF. The CDR3 region has the DNA TGTGCCAGCAGTTACGTGGGTCCCAATCAGCCCCAGCATTTT.

This clonotype was counted many times. V and J are TRBV11-1 and TRBJ1-2; no reliable D call. From germline, CDR1 is SGHAT and CDR2 FQDESV (reference sequence). This CDR3 is built from 16 residues. Trimming cost V 5 bases and J 3 bases, with 19 bases left between them. The DNA of the CDR3 is TGTGCCAGCAGCGCACCGGGCCCCCCTGTTGACTATGGCTACACCTTC. Protein: CASSAPGPPVDYGYTF. Together with reference TRBV11-1 and TRBJ1-2, the CDR3 gives the full variable domain: EAEVAQSPRYKITEKSQAVAFWCDPISGHATLYWYRQILGQGPELLVQFQDESVVDDSQLPKDRFSAERLKGVDSTLKIQPAELGDSAMYLCASSAPGPPVDYGYTFGSGTRLTVV.

This clonotype showed up many times. V usage is TRBV25-1 and J usage is TRBJ1-6; D possibly corresponds to TRBD1 (6 bases). CDR3 size: 12 residues. From germline, CDR1 is MGHDK and CDR2 SYGVNS. The V gene lost 3 bases and the J gene lost 9 bases, with 6 bases spanning the gap. CDR3 coding DNA: TGTGCCAGCAGTGACAGGGGTTCACCCCTCCACTTT. Its translation: CASSDRGSPLHF.

This clonotype was counted ten times or more. The genes are TRBV2 and TRBJ2-2, with D perhaps TRBD2 (7 bases). Trimming cost V 7 bases and J 6 bases, with 12 bases left between them. Germline CDR1 SNHLY, CDR2 FYNNEI. This CDR3 is built from 13 residues. CDR3 loop: CASNRGAPGELFF. The CDR3, as DNA: TGTGCCAGCAATCGGGGGGCGCCCGGGGAGCTGTTTTTT.

This clonotype has at least ten counts. The V call is TRBV28, the J call TRBJ2-7, with 9 bases aligning to TRBD2. CDR3 size: 20 residues. V lost 2 bases and J lost 1; bases outside the gene matches: 18. In germline, CDR1 is MDHEN, CDR2 SYDVKM. The CDR3 sequence is CASSLRLARLAGPLSYEQYF. As DNA, the CDR3 is TGTGCCAGCAGTTTAAGGCTGGCGAGGCTAGCGGGACCCCTTTCCTACGAGCAGTACTTC.

The table lists this clonotype with many counts. The gene calls are TRBV7-2 and TRBJ2-7; weak D call: TRBD1 (5 bases). V lost 4 bases to trimming and J lost 1 base, with 11 bases between them. This CDR3 contains 14 residues. The germline CDR1 and CDR2 sequences are SGHTA and FQGNSA. CDR3 loop: CASSSTAASYEQYF. The CDR3 region has the DNA TGTGCCAGCAGCTCGACAGCTGCTTCCTACGAGCAGTACTTC. The full variable domain, completed using reference TRBV7-2 and TRBJ2-7, is GAGVSQSPSNKVTEKGKDVELRCDPISGHTALYWYRQSLGQGLEFLIYFQGNSAPDKSGLPSDRFSAERTGGSVSTLTIQRTQQEDSAVYLCASSSTAASYEQYFGPGTRLTVT.

In its sample, this clonotype was seen a few times. The germline gene is not matched at one end of the junction; a read error may be the cause. The V and J genes are TRBV7-9 and TRBJ2-4; 11 bases are shared with TRBD2. CDR1 is SEHNR, CDR2 FQNEAQ, per germline (reference sequence). CDR3 length: 13 amino acids. CDR3 sequence (DNA): TGTGCCAGCAGCTTAGGACTAGCGGGATTAGAGTTCTTC. It specifies CASSLGLAGLEFF. The full variable domain, completed using reference TRBV7-9 and TRBJ2-4, is DTGVSQNPRHKITKRGQNVTFRCDPISEHNRLYWYRQTLGQGPEFLTYFQNEAQLEKSRLLSDRFSAERPKGSFSTLEIQRTEQGDSAMYLCASSLGLAGLEFFGAGTRLSVL.

At least ten counts were recorded for this clonotype. This chain's CDR3 is CASSYRDRGKETQYF. CDR3 DNA sequence: TGTGCCAGCAGCTACCGGGACAGGGGGAAAGAGACCCAGTACTTC. The V and J genes are TRBV11-2 and TRBJ2-5; 11 bases are shared with TRBD1. V lost 4 bases and J lost 3; bases outside the gene matches: 4. CDR1 is SGHAT, CDR2 FQNNGV, per germline. This CDR3 has 15 amino acids. The variable domain in full, completed from reference TRBV11-2 and TRBJ2-5, reads EAGVAQSPRYKIIEKRQSVAFWCNPISGHATLYWYQQILGQGPKLLIQFQNNGVVDDSQLPKDRFSAERLKGVDSTLKIQPAKLEDSAVYLCASSYRDRGKETQYFGPGTRLLVL.

This clonotype was detected a few times. A read error may be the cause here, since a much bigger clone is one base away. V usage is TRBV5-1 and J usage is TRBJ2-7; tentatively, D is TRBD2 (5 bases). V lost 4 bases to trimming and J lost 9 bases, with 17 bases between them. Germline loops: CDR1 SGHRS, CDR2 YFSETQ. There are 13 residues in the CDR3. The CDR3 loop is CASSAEENARQYF. Written as DNA, the CDR3 is TGCGCCAGCAGCGCGGAGGAGAACGCCCGGCAGTACTTC.

The chain is built from TRBV12-3 or TRBV12-4 and TRBJ2-2; TRBD2 matches 8 bases. Trimming took 6 bases from V and 8 from J; bases not matched to a gene: 20. This CDR3 comprises 18 residues. In DNA form, the CDR3 reads TGTGCCAGCAGCCTTCCGCGTATAGGACTAGCCGATTTAGGGGAGCTGTTTTTT. Its protein product is CASSLPRIGLADLGELFF.

This clonotype has ten or more counts. The V call is TRBV6-1, the J call TRBJ1-2; TRBD1 might be the D (6 bases). The CDR3 is 15 residues long. Trimming removed 0 bases from V and 4 bases from J, with 12 bases in between. Germline loops: CDR1 MNHNS, CDR2 SASEGT. The CDR3 nucleotides are TGTGCCAGCAGTGAAGCGGGGGGGGGGCCCTATGGCTACACCTTC. This codes for CASSEAGGGPYGYTF.

This clonotype has at least ten counts. The chain combines TRBV12-3 or TRBV12-4 with TRBJ1-3; D gene unclear. Trimming took 7 bases from V and 0 from J, leaving 13 bases between them. The CDR3 covers 15 residues. CDR3 loop: CASIPGFFSGNTIYF. CDR3 bases: TGTGCCAGCATCCCTGGGTTTTTCTCTGGAAACACCATATATTTT.

The table lists this clonotype with many counts. The V and J genes are TRBV18 and TRBJ1-6; no reliable D call. This CDR3 region has 14 residues. Trimming shortened V by 6 bases and J by 9 bases, and 15 bases separated the two germline ends. CDR1 is KGHSH, CDR2 LQKENI, per germline. This chain's CDR3 is CASSASGFSSPLHF. Written as DNA, the CDR3 is TGTGCCAGCTCTGCATCAGGCTTTAGTTCACCCCTCCACTTT. Using reference TRBV18 and TRBJ1-6 for the parts outside the CDR3, the full variable domain is NAGVMQNPRHLVRRRGQEARLRCSPMKGHSHVYWYRQLPEEGLKFMVYLQKENIIDESGMPKERFSAEFPKEGPSILRIQQVVRGDSAAYFCASSASGFSSPLHFGNGTRLTVT.

This clonotype has at least ten counts. V and J are TRBV10-3 and TRBJ1-1; D uncertain. The CDR3 sequence is 14 residues long. CDR1 is ENHRY, CDR2 SYGVKD, per germline. V gave up 6 bases and J gave up 5 bases, with 16 bases separating them. The CDR3 reads CAISPAPPFTEAFF. CDR3 bases: TGTGCCATCAGCCCGGCCCCCCCGTTTACTGAAGCTTTCTTT.

This clonotype was seen at least ten times. The rearrangement uses TRBV29-1 and TRBJ2-5; the match to TRBD2 covers 13 bases. The junction had 7 bases not matched to a gene; V was cut back by 7 bases and J by 5 bases. CDR1 SQVTM and CDR2 ANQGSEA come from the germline V gene. The CDR3 has 14 amino acids. CDR3 region: CSAWTSGSWETQYF. The CDR3 coding sequence is TGCAGCGCCTGGACTAGCGGGAGTTGGGAGACCCAGTACTTC. Full variable domain (rest looked up from reference TRBV29-1 and TRBJ2-5): SAVISQKPSRDICQRGTSLTIQCQVDSQVTMMFWYRQQPGQSLTLIATANQGSEATYESGFVIDKFPISRPNLTFSTLTVSNMSPEDSSIYLCSAWTSGSWETQYFGPGTRLLVL.

This clonotype was detected ten times or more. The chain joins TRBV6-2 or TRBV6-3 to TRBJ2-5; D is possibly TRBD2 (5 bases). In germline, CDR1 is MNHEY, CDR2 SVGEGT. V was pared by 7 bases and J by 4 bases, with 19 bases between. CDR3 length: 15 residues. The CDR3 spells CASTRHDAGTETQYF. CDR3 DNA: TGTGCCAGCACTCGGCACGACGCGGGTACAGAGACCCAGTACTTC.

This clonotype was observed at least ten times. The chain links TRBV6-5 to TRBJ2-7; D is perhaps TRBD1 or TRBD2 (6 bases each). CDR1 is MNHEY, CDR2 SVGAGI, per germline. The CDR3 has 17 amino acids. Trimming stripped 0 bases from V and 4 bases from J, with 19 bases between. CDR3 protein: CASSYSAGGGRGYEQYF. CDR3 nucleotides: TGTGCCAGCAGTTACTCGGCAGGAGGGGGGCGAGGGTACGAGCAGTACTTC.

This clonotype was observed at least ten times. The genes are TRBV29-1 and TRBJ2-5, with TRBD2 matching 8 bases. Germline V CDR1 and CDR2: SQVTM, ANQGSEA. V lost 6 bases, J lost 5 bases, and 8 bases stayed unmatched. There are 13 residues in the CDR3. The CDR3 region is CSVAGTSRETQYF. The CDR3 DNA follows: TGCAGCGTAGCCGGGACTAGTAGGGAGACCCAGTACTTC.

This clonotype occurred many times. This chain connects TRBV6-2 or TRBV6-3 to TRBJ1-5, with D maybe TRBD1 (5 bases). Trimming took off 6 bases at V and 0 bases at J, with 12 bases between the two ends. The CDR3 is 15 residues long. Germline lookup yields CDR1 MNHEY and CDR2 SVGEGT. The CDR3 protein is CASRADRPSNQPQHF. The CDR3 bases are TGTGCCAGCAGAGCCGACAGACCTAGCAATCAGCCCCAGCATTTT.

The chain combines TRBV3-1 with TRBJ1-2; no firm D call. Trimming stripped 2 bases from V and 4 bases from J, with 11 bases between. CDR3 length: 14 residues. From germline, CDR1 is LGHDT and CDR2 YNNKEL (reference sequence). The CDR3 sequence is CASSQQAETYGYTF. As DNA, the CDR3 is TGTGCCAGCAGCCAACAAGCAGAGACCTATGGCTACACCTTC.

This clonotype was seen many times. The chain couples TRBV2 to TRBJ1-5; 10 bases map to TRBD1. CDR1 is SNHLY and CDR2 is FYNNEI in the germline V gene. The CDR3 has 16 amino acids. The V segment lost 2 bases and the J segment 3 bases; nucleotides outside the gene matches: 4. CDR3: CASSELGQGTNQPQHF. DNA of the CDR3: TGTGCCAGCAGTGAATTGGGACAGGGGACCAATCAGCCCCAGCATTTT. The full variable domain, in which reference TRBV2 and TRBJ1-5 provide the parts outside the CDR3, is EPEVTQTPSHQVTQMGQEVILRCVPISNHLYFYWYRQILGQKVEFLVSFYNNEISEKSEIFDDQFSVERPDGSNFTLKIRSTKLEDSAMYFCASSELGQGTNQPQHFGDGTRLSIL.

This clonotype occurred many times. The chain has TRBV18 and TRBJ2-5; 10 bases line up with TRBD1. The V gene end was trimmed by 5 bases and the J gene end by 2 bases; junction bases not matched to a gene: 2. There are 14 residues in the CDR3. The germline V gene has CDR1 KGHSH and CDR2 LQKENI. CDR3 bases: TGTGCCAGCTCAAAGGACAGGGGGCAAGAGACCCAGTACTTC. Protein product: CASSKDRGQETQYF.

This clonotype was observed many times. The chain joins TRBV12-3 or TRBV12-4 to TRBJ2-7, with 8 bases identical to TRBD1. The length of the CDR3 is 15 residues. V dropped 3 bases and J dropped 4; count of bases not matched to a gene: 8. CDR3 sequence reads: CASSFVRTGSYEQYF. CDR3 nucleotide sequence: TGTGCCAGCAGTTTCGTCAGGACAGGGAGTTACGAGCAGTACTTC.